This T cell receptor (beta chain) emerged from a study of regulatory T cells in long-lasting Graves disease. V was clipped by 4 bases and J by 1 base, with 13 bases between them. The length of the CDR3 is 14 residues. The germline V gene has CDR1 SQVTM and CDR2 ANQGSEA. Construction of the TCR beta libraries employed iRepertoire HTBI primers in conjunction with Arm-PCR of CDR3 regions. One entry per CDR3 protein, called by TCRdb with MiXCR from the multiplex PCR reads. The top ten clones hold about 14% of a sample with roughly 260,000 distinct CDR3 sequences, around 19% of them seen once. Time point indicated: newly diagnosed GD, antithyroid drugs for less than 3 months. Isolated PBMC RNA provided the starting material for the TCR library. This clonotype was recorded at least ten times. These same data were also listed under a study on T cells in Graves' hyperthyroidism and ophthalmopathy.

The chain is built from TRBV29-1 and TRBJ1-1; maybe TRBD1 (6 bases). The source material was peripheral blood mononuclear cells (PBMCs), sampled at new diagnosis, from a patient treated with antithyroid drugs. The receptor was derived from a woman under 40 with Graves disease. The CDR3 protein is CSVGQGPSNTEAFF. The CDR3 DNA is TGCAGCGTTGGGCAGGGGCCCTCGAACACTGAAGCTTTCTTT.